The subject of this entry is one TCR beta chain. Study processing details: For nucleated cells, counts were estimated from reference gene primer amplification. Generated by immunoSEQ multiplex PCR, the TCRdb table keeps only in-frame clones and is missing some. V and J calls and clone size are copied from that table; D and trimming were computed from the DNA. Of about 99,000 clones listed, approximately 85% are singletons. This record comes from a study of blood T cell repertoires in COVID-19. Study-level information: Acute and convalescent COVID-19 samples came from the United States, Italy and Spain. The analysed material was cDNA or gDNA that came from T cells, B-cell-depleted T cells, or PBMCs.

The CDR3 is 15 residues long. Germline V gene sequence: CDR1 SGHTA, CDR2 FQGNSA. Trimming shortened V by 2 bases and J by 2 bases, and 13 bases separated the two germline ends. The chain joins TRBV7-2 to TRBJ2-7; D is ambiguous. The clonotype was recovered from a man in his 60s with acute or convalescent COVID-19. Specimen: peripheral blood. CDR3 region: CASSLMAAAPYEQYF. Written as DNA, the CDR3 is TGTGCCAGCAGCTTAATGGCGGCAGCCCCCTACGAGCAGTACTTC.